This T cell receptor (beta chain) was retrieved from a study of CD8 T cells in ankylosing spondylitis. Scientists made TCR beta libraries using quantitative 5'-RACE with molecular barcodes. Each CDR3 protein is one row after TCRdb ran MiXCR on the 5' RACE reads. There are about 190,000 distinct CDR3 sequences in the sample; roughly 13% occur only once, and about 11% lies in the top ten. Study-level points and caveats: In ankylosing spondylitis blood, a motif of about 8 highly homologous TCR beta variants appeared characteristic. Some motif variants were previously reported in reactive arthritis synovial fluid and blood. With a CD8+ phenotype, disease-linked clones were relatively rare in peripheral blood.

Turning to this clonotype: Its specificity is unknown.

CDR1 ENHRY and CDR2 SYGVKD come from the germline V gene. The CDR3 length is 14 residues. Trimming removed 5 bases from V and 8 bases from J, with 16 bases in between. Specimen: blood, either unsorted or a sorted T cell fraction (not recorded which). The sequence was collected from a female donor with ankylosing spondylitis or in good health (not recorded which). The V gene is TRBV10-3, the J gene TRBJ2-1; D unclear. CDR3 coding DNA: TGTGCCATCAGTCCTGGGTTAGTTGGCGATGAGCAGTTCTTC. Translated: CAISPGLVGDEQFF.